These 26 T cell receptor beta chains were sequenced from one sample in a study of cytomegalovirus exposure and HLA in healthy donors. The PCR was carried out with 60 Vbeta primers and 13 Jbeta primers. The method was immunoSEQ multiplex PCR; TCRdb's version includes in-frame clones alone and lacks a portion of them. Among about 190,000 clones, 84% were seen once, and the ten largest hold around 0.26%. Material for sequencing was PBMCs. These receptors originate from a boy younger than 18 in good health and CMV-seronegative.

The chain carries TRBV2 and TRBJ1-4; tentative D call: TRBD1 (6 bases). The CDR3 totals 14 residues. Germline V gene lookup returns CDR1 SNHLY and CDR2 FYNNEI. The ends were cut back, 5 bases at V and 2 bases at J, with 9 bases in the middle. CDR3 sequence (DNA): TGTGCCAGCAGTAGGACAGCGACTAATGAAAAACTGTTTTTT. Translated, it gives CASSRTATNEKLFF.

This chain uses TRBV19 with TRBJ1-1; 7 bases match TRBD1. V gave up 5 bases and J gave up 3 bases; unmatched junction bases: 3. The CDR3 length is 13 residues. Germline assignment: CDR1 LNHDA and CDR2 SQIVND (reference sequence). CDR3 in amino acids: CASSGRGHTEAFF. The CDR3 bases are TGTGCCAGTAGTGGAAGGGGGCACACTGAAGCTTTCTTT.

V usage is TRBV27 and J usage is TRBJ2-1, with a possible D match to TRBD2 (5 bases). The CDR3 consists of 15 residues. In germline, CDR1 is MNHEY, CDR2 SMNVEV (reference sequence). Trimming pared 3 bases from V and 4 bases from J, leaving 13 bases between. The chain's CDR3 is CASSFAVARYNEQFF. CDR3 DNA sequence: TGTGCCAGCAGTTTCGCGGTAGCGAGGTACAATGAGCAGTTCTTC.

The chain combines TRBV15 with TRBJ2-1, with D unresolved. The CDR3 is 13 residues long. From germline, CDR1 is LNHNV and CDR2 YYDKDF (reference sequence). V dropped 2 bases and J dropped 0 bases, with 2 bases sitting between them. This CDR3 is CATSRYSYNEQFF. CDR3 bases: TGTGCCACCAGCAGATACTCCTACAATGAGCAGTTCTTC.

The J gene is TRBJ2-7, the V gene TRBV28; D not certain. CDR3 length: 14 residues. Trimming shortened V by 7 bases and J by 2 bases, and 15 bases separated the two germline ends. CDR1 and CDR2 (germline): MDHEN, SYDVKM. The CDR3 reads CASTPRDSTYEQYF. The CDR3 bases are TGTGCCAGCACCCCCCGTGACTCAACCTACGAGCAGTACTTC.

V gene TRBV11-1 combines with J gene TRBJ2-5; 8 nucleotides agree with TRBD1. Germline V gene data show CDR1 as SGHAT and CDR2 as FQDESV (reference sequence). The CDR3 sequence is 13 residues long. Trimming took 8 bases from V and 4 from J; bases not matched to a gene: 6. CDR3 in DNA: TGTGCCAGCCGACAGGGGCTACTAGAGACCCAGTACTTC. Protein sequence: CASRQGLLETQYF.

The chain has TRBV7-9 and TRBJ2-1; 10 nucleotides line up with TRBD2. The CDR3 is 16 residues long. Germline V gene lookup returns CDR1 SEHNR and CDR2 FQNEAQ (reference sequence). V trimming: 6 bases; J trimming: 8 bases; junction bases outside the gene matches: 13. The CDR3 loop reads CASRKREGRLSDEQFF. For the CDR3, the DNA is TGTGCCAGCAGAAAGCGGGAGGGCCGGCTCTCTGATGAGCAGTTCTTC.

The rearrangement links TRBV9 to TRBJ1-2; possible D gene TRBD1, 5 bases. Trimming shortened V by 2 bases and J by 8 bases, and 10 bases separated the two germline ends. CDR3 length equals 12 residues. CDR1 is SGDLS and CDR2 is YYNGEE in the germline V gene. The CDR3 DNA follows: TGTGCCAGCAGCGTCGTGGGGGGGGGCTACACCTTC. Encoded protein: CASSVVGGGYTF.

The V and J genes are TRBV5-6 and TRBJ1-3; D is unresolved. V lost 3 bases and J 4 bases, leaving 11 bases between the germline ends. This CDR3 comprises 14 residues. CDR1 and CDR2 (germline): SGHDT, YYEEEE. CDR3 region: CASSWRNPGNTIYF. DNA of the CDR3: TGTGCCAGCAGCTGGCGGAATCCGGGAAACACCATATATTTT.

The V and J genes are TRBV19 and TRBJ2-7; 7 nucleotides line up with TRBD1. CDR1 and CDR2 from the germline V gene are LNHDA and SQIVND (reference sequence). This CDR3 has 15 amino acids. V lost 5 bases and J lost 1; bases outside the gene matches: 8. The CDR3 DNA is TGTGCCAGTAGTCGACAGGGTCGAGGGTCCTACGAGCAGTACTTC. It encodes CASSRQGRGSYEQYF.

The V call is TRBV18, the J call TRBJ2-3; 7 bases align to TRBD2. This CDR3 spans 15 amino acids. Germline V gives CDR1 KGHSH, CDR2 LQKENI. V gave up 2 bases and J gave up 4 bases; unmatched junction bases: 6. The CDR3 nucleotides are TGTGCCAGCTCACCAGTGTGGACTAGATCAGATACGCAGTATTTT. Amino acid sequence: CASSPVWTRSDTQYF.

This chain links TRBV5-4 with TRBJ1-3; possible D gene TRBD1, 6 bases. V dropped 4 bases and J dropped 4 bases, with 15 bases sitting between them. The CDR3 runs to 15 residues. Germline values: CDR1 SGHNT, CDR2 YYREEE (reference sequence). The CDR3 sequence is CASSRPGVDGNTIYF. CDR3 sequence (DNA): TGTGCCAGCAGCCGCCCAGGGGTGGACGGAAACACCATATATTTT.

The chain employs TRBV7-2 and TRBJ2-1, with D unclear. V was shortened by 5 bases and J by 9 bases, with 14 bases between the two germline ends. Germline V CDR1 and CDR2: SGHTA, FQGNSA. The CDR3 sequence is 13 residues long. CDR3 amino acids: CASSPPVRGEQFF. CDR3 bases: TGTGCCAGCAGCCCTCCAGTACGAGGTGAGCAGTTCTTC.

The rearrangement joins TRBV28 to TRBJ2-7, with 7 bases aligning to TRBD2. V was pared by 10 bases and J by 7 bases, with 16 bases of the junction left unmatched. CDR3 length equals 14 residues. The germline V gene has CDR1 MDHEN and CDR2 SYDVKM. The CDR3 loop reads CATREEGRGGEQYF. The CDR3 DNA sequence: TGTGCCACCCGGGAGGAGGGCCGAGGTGGAGAGCAGTACTTC.

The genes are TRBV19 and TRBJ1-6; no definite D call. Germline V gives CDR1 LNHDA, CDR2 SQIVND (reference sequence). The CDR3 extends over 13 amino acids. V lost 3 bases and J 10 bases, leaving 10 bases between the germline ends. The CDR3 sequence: CASSINVRSPLHF. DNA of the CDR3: TGTGCCAGTAGTATTAACGTGCGCTCACCCCTCCACTTT.

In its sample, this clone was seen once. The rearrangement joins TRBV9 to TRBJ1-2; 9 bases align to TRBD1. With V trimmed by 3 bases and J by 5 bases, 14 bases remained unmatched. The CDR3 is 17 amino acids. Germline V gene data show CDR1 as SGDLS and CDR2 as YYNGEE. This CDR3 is CASSAVVVKQGAYGYTF. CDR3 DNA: TGTGCCAGCAGCGCCGTAGTGGTAAAACAGGGGGCATATGGCTACACCTTC.

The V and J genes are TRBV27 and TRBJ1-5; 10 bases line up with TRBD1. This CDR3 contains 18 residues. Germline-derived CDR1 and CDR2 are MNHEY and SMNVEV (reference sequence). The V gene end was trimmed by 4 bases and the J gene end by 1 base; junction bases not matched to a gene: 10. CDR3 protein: CASSSAGTGVGSNQPQHF. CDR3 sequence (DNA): TGTGCCAGCAGTTCCGCGGGGACAGGGGTCGGAAGCAATCAGCCCCAGCATTTT.

CDR3 loop: CASSNSRPRDPYEQYF. The CDR3 region has the DNA TGTGCCAGCTCCAATAGCCGCCCCAGGGATCCCTACGAGCAGTACTTC. The J gene is TRBJ2-7, the V gene TRBV27, with D maybe TRBD1 (5 bases). V was pared by 8 bases and J by 2 bases, with 22 bases between. The CDR3 is 16 residues long. Germline V CDR1 and CDR2: MNHEY, SMNVEV (reference sequence).

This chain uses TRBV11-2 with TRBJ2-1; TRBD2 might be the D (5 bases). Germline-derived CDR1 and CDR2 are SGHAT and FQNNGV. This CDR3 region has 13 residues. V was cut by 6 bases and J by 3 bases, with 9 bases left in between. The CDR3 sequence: CASRGGGYNEQFF. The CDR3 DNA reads TGTGCCAGCAGAGGCGGAGGCTACAATGAGCAGTTCTTC.

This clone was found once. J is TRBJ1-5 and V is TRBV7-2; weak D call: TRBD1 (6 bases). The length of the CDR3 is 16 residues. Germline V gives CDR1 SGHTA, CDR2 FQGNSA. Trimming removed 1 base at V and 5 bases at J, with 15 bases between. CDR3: CASSLETGPRDQPQHF. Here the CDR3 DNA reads TGTGCCAGCAGCTTAGAGACAGGCCCTAGGGATCAGCCCCAGCATTTT.

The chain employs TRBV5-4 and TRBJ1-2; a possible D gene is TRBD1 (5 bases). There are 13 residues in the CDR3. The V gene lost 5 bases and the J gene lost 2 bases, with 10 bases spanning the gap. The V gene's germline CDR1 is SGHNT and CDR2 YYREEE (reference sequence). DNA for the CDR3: TGTGCCAGCAGGTCAGGGTTGAACTATGGCTACACCTTC. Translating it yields CASRSGLNYGYTF.

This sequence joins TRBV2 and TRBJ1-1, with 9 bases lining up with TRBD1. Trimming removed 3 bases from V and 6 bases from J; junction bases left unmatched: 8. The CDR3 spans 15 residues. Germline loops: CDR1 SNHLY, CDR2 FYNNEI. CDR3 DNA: TGTGCCAGCAGTGACCTCGGACAGGGGATCCCTGAAGCTTTCTTT. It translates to CASSDLGQGIPEAFF. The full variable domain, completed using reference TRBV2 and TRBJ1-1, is EPEVTQTPSHQVTQMGQEVILRCVPISNHLYFYWYRQILGQKVEFLVSFYNNEISEKSEIFDDQFSVERPDGSNFTLKIRSTKLEDSAMYFCASSDLGQGIPEAFFGQGTRLTVV.

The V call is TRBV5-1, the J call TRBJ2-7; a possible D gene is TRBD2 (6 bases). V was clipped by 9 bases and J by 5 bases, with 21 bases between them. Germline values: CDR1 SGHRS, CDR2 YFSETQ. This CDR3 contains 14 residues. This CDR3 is CATVMTGEHHEQYF. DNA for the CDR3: TGCGCCACCGTTATGACGGGGGAGCACCACGAGCAGTACTTC.

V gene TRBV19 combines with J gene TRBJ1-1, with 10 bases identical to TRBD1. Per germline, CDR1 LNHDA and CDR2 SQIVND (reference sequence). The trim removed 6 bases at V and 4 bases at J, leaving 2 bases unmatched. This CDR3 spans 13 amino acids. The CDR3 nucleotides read TGTGCCAGTAGGTGGGACAGGGGCACTGAAGCTTTCTTT. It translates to CASRWDRGTEAFF.

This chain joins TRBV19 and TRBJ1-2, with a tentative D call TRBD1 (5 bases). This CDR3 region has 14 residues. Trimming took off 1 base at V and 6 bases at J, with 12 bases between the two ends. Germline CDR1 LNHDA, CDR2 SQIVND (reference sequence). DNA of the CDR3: TGTGCCAGTAGTATAGCCGGGGGTCTGAATGGCTACACCTTC. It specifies CASSIAGGLNGYTF.

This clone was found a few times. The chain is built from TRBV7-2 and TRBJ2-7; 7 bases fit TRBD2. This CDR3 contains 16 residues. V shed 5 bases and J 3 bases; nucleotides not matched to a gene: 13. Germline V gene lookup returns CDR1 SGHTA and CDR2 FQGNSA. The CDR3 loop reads CASSQTTAGIYYEQYF. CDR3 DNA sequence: TGTGCCAGCAGCCAAACGACAGCGGGGATCTACTACGAGCAGTACTTC. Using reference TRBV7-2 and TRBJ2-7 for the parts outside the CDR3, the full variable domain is GAGVSQSPSNKVTEKGKDVELRCDPISGHTALYWYRQSLGQGLEFLIYFQGNSAPDKSGLPSDRFSAERTGGSVSTLTIQRTQQEDSAVYLCASSQTTAGIYYEQYFGPGTRLTVT.